Presented here are 20 T cell receptor beta chains from one specimen sequenced in a study of T cell changes during pregnancy in multiple sclerosis. Measured with immunoSEQ multiplex PCR; TCRdb has only the in-frame clones, and not every one. The sample has some 44,000 clones, roughly nine tenths seen once; the top ten hold roughly 0.9%. Source: CD4+ T cells from peripheral blood mononuclear cells, taken after pregnancy. Every receptor here comes from a female donor with multiple sclerosis, enrolled in a pregnancy study.

A few counts support this clone. The chain couples TRBV23-1 to TRBJ2-7; TRBD1 agrees at 10 bases. Being an ORF, TRBV23-1 has a function that is uncertain. The CDR3 loop spans 14 amino acids. With V trimmed by 11 bases and J by 4 bases, 11 bases remained unmatched. CDR3 region: CAGPYRDRGYEQYF. The CDR3 coding sequence is TGCGCCGGACCATACCGGGACAGGGGATACGAGCAGTACTTC.

The rearrangement joins TRBV9 to TRBJ2-3; D is uncertain. CDR3 length equals 15 residues. Germline CDR1 SGDLS, CDR2 YYNGEE. With 0 bases removed from V and 6 bases from J, the gap between germline ends came to 14 bases. Here the CDR3 reads CASSVGNLAADTQYF. The CDR3 coding sequence is TGTGCCAGCAGCGTAGGTAATTTGGCGGCTGATACGCAGTATTTT.

The rearrangement joins TRBV7-2 to TRBJ2-7; 9 nucleotides match TRBD2. The CDR3 consists of 15 residues. With V trimmed by 5 bases and J by 2 bases, 7 bases remained unmatched. The germline CDR1 and CDR2 sequences are SGHTA and FQGNSA. CDR3 residues: CASSRRAGGAYEQYF. CDR3 sequence (DNA): TGTGCCAGCAGCCGAAGAGCGGGGGGTGCCTACGAGCAGTACTTC.

This clone was found once. V gene TRBV5-6 combines with J gene TRBJ1-1, with D uncertain. The CDR3 length is 12 residues. CDR1 SGHDT and CDR2 YYEEEE come from the germline V gene. The germline V and J ends were trimmed by 0 bases and 10 bases, with 10 bases remaining between them. The chain's CDR3 is CASSLDLEGAFF. As DNA, the CDR3 is TGTGCCAGCAGCTTGGACCTGGAGGGAGCTTTCTTT.

The V gene is TRBV5-5, the J gene TRBJ2-5, with 7 bases that match TRBD2. Germline values: CDR1 SGHKS, CDR2 YYEKEE (reference sequence). The trim removed 0 bases at V and 5 bases at J, leaving 10 bases unmatched. The CDR3 has 16 residues. CDR3 in DNA: TGTGCCAGCAGCTTGGCCGAGGGCGTGGGGGGGGAGACCCAGTACTTC. Protein product: CASSLAEGVGGETQYF.

V is TRBV10-3 and J is TRBJ2-5; D is perhaps TRBD2 (6 bases). Germline V CDR1 and CDR2: ENHRY, SYGVKD. This CDR3 is built from 15 residues. V was shortened by 4 bases and J by 4 bases, with 16 bases between the two germline ends. Here the CDR3 reads CAISGSGGGRETQYF. DNA of the CDR3: TGTGCCATCAGTGGGTCGGGTGGGGGGAGAGAGACCCAGTACTTC.

The chain combines TRBV5-1 with TRBJ2-1, with D maybe TRBD2 (6 bases). The length of the CDR3 is 14 residues. The V end was cut by 4 bases, the J end by 9 bases, with 17 bases between. From germline, CDR1 is SGHRS and CDR2 YFSETQ. The CDR3 protein is CASSRGPSEAEQFF. The CDR3 DNA is TGCGCCAGCAGCAGGGGACCTAGCGAAGCTGAGCAGTTCTTC.

This chain uses TRBV11-2 with TRBJ1-2; no definite D call. Between the trimmed V and J ends, which lost 5 bases and 1 base, there was a span of 14 bases. The CDR3 sequence is 15 residues long. In germline, CDR1 is SGHAT, CDR2 FQNNGV. The CDR3 DNA reads as TGTGCCAGCAGCCCGATCCGCGGCAATAACTATGGCTACACCTTC. It encodes CASSPIRGNNYGYTF.

This chain joins TRBV18 and TRBJ1-1; D not resolved. The germline CDR1 and CDR2 sequences are KGHSH and LQKENI. The CDR3 consists of 13 residues. Trimming pared 6 bases from V and 1 base from J, leaving 9 bases between. This CDR3 reads CASSQSGNTEAFF. The DNA for the CDR3 is TGTGCCAGCTCCCAGTCAGGGAACACTGAAGCTTTCTTT.

CDR3: CASSETQAEYSPLHF. The CDR3 DNA reads TGCGCCAGCAGTGAGACACAGGCGGAATATTCACCCCTCCACTTT. The V call is TRBV10-2, the J call TRBJ1-6, with a weak D call TRBD1 (5 bases). Germline lookup yields CDR1 WSHSY and CDR2 SAAADI. The CDR3 is made up of 15 amino acids. Trimming stripped 2 bases from V and 8 bases from J, with 13 bases between.

The chain carries TRBV4-3 and TRBJ2-1; 7 bases agree with TRBD1. Germline V gives CDR1 LGHNA, CDR2 YSLEER. Trimming removed 3 bases from V and 6 bases from J; junction bases left unmatched: 8. CDR3 size: 15 residues. The CDR3: CASSHAGTEGNEQFF. The DNA of the CDR3 is TGCGCCAGCAGCCATGCTGGGACAGAAGGCAATGAGCAGTTCTTC.

V is TRBV6-6 and J is TRBJ2-1, with 8 bases lining up with TRBD2. With V trimmed by 0 bases and J by 1 base, 2 bases remained unmatched. Germline CDR1 and CDR2: MNHNY and SVGAGI (reference sequence). The CDR3 is 16 amino acids. The chain's CDR3 is CASSYSGRGSYNEQFF. The DNA of the CDR3 is TGTGCCAGCAGTTACTCCGGGAGGGGTTCCTACAATGAGCAGTTCTTC.

The genes are TRBV6-5 and TRBJ1-1; 10 bases are shared with TRBD1. CDR3 length equals 15 residues. CDR1 is MNHEY, CDR2 SVGAGI, per germline. Trimming cost V 5 bases and J 5 bases; bases outside gene matches: 8. Here the CDR3 DNA reads TGTGCCAGCAGTCCTCCGGGACAGGGGCTAACTGAAGCTTTCTTT. This translates into CASSPPGQGLTEAFF.

V gene TRBV5-1 combines with J gene TRBJ2-3, with unresolved D. Deletions cut 4 bases from V and 0 bases from J, with 9 bases between. Germline V gene data show CDR1 as SGHRS and CDR2 as YFSETQ. The CDR3 runs to 14 residues. DNA for the CDR3: TGCGCCAGCAGCCAGTTGACTAGCACAGATACGCAGTATTTT. As protein: CASSQLTSTDTQYF.

This chain connects TRBV2 to TRBJ2-6; 8 bases agree with TRBD1. The CDR3 is 15 amino acids. J gave up 4 bases and V 5 bases, and 4 bases lay outside the gene matches. Germline-derived CDR1 and CDR2 are SNHLY and FYNNEI. For the CDR3, the DNA is TGTGCCAGCAGTCAGGGACAGGCCGGGGCCAACGTCCTGACTTTC. This codes for CASSQGQAGANVLTF.

J is TRBJ2-1 and V is TRBV7-3, with D perhaps TRBD1 (10 bases). CDR1 SGHTA and CDR2 FQGTGA come from the germline V gene. The CDR3 is 18 residues long. Trimming took off 5 bases at V and 2 bases at J, with 22 bases between the two ends. This chain's CDR3 is CASSQLSGGTGAYNEQFF. In nucleotides, the CDR3 is TGTGCCAGCAGCCAGTTAAGCGGGGGGACAGGGGCCTACAATGAGCAGTTCTTC.

This clone occurred a few times. The rearrangement uses TRBV11-2 and TRBJ1-1; a weak D match, TRBD1 (5 bases). CDR3 length: 15 residues. V shed 7 bases and J shed 1 base, with 16 bases lying between them. Germline V lookup: CDR1 SGHAT, CDR2 FQNNGV. Written as DNA, the CDR3 is TGTGCCAGCAACACACTTTGGGGCACGAACACTGAAGCTTTCTTT. Protein: CASNTLWGTNTEAFF.

The chain carries TRBV11-3 and TRBJ2-1; 12 bases match TRBD2. The CDR3 has 15 amino acids. Trimming cost V 1 base and J 9 bases; bases outside gene matches: 4. Germline V lookup: CDR1 SGHNT, CDR2 YENEEA. CDR3 amino acids: CASSLGLAGGPEQFF. In DNA, the CDR3 is TGTGCCAGCAGCTTAGGGCTAGCGGGGGGGCCTGAGCAGTTCTTC. The full variable domain, its missing parts supplied by reference TRBV11-3 and TRBJ2-1, is EAGVVQSPRYKIIEKKQPVAFWCNPISGHNTLYWYLQNLGQGPELLIRYENEEAVDDSQLPKDRFSAERLKGVDSTLKIQPAELGDSAVYLCASSLGLAGGPEQFFGPGTRLTVL.

The gene calls are TRBV5-1 and TRBJ2-5; 9 bases line up with TRBD2. V gave up 1 base and J gave up 5 bases; unmatched junction bases: 6. The CDR3 contains 15 residues. Germline V gene data show CDR1 as SGHRS and CDR2 as YFSETQ. The CDR3 nucleotides are TGCGCCAGCAGCTTGCTAGCGGGGTTAGGGGAGACCCAGTACTTC. Its translation is CASSLLAGLGETQYF. The full variable domain, with the rest looked up from reference TRBV5-1 and TRBJ2-5, is KAGVTQTPRYLIKTRGQQVTLSCSPISGHRSVSWYQQTPGQGLQFLFEYFSETQRNKGNFPGRFSGRQFSNSRSEMNVSTLELGDSALYLCASSLLAGLGETQYFGPGTRLLVL.

The chain has TRBV13 and TRBJ2-3; 9 positions match TRBD2. With 11 bases clipped from V and 4 bases from J, the junction kept 13 bases outside the gene matches. The CDR3 is 15 residues long. Germline V gene lookup returns CDR1 PRHDT and CDR2 FYEKMQ (reference sequence). In DNA, the CDR3 is TGTGCCCAGAGTTCGCGGGGGGGTGGGGCAGATACGCAGTATTTT. Protein sequence: CAQSSRGGGADTQYF.